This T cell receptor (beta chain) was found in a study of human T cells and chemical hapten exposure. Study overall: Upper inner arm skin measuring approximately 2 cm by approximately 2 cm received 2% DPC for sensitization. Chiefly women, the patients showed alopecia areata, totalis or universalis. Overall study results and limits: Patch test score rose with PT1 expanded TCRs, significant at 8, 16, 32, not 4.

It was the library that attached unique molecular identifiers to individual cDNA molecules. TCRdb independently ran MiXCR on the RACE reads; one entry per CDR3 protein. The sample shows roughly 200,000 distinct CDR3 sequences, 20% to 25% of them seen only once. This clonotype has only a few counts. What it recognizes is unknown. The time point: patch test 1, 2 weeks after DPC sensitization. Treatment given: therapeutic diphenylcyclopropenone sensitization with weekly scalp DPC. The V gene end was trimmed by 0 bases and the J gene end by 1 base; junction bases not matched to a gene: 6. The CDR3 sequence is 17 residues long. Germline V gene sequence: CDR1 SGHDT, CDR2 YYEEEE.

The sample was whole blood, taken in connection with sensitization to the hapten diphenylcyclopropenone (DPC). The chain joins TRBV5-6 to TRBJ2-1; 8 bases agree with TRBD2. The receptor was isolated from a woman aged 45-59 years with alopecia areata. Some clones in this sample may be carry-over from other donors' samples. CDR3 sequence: CASSLGAGGTSYNEQFF. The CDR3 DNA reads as TGTGCCAGCAGCTTGGGGGCGGGAGGTACTTCCTACAATGAGCAGTTCTTC.